Following are 32 T cell receptor beta chains from one sample sequenced in a study of T cell repertoires in cytomegalovirus infection. TCRdb analysed the reads with MiXCR anew, one entry per CDR3 protein. The table includes roughly 720,000 distinct CDR3 sequences, approximately 34% detected once. Sequenced sample: PBMCs. These receptors were taken from a human donor in good health (CMV status not recorded). Some clones in this sample may be carry-over from other donors' samples.

The chain uses TRBV3-1 and TRBJ2-2; D not resolved. The CDR3 consists of 16 residues. Trimming took off 3 bases at V and 5 bases at J, with 16 bases between the two ends. Per germline, CDR1 LGHDT and CDR2 YNNKEL (reference sequence). CDR3 in amino acids: CASSQKRPAATGELFF. The CDR3 DNA sequence: TGTGCCAGCAGCCAGAAAAGACCAGCAGCTACCGGGGAGCTGTTTTTT.

This clonotype was found a few times. The chain recombines TRBV12-3 or TRBV12-4 with TRBJ2-2; unclear D gene. V was cut by 5 bases and J by 6 bases, with 7 bases left in between. CDR3 length: 12 residues. CDR3 protein: CASSRDPGELFF. For the CDR3, the DNA is TGTGCCAGCAGTCGCGATCCCGGGGAGCTGTTTTTT.

This rearrangement joins TRBV6-6 to TRBJ2-3, with D perhaps given as TRBD1 or TRBD2 (6 bases each). Germline V gene data show CDR1 as MNHNY and CDR2 as SVGAGI (reference sequence). CDR3 length: 16 residues. Trimming left V 5 bases short and J 6 bases short, with 21 bases between. The CDR3, as DNA: TGTGCCAGCAGTAGGGGGGAGAGTATGGTTCGGGATACGCAGTATTTT. Translating gives CASSRGESMVRDTQYF.

This clonotype was seen a few times. The chain carries TRBV29-1 and TRBJ2-5; possibly TRBD2 for D (5 bases). Germline assignment: CDR1 SQVTM and CDR2 ANQGSEA. CDR3 length: 13 residues. V was trimmed by 6 bases and J by 2 bases, leaving 13 bases between them. The CDR3 nucleotides read TGCAGCGTCCCACTAGGGTGGCAAGAGACCCAGTACTTC. This sequence encodes CSVPLGWQETQYF.

The chain recombines TRBV7-3 with TRBJ2-6; perhaps TRBD1 as D (6 bases). In germline, CDR1 is SGHTA, CDR2 FQGTGA. Trimming took off 2 bases at V and 0 bases at J, with 17 bases between the two ends. This CDR3 is built from 19 residues. CDR3 sequence: CASSLGDTRVVSGANVLTF. The CDR3 DNA reads TGTGCCAGCAGCTTAGGGGACACGAGAGTGGTCTCTGGGGCCAACGTCCTGACTTTC.

This clonotype was seen more than once but under ten times. The chain carries TRBV12-3 or TRBV12-4 and TRBJ1-5, with 11 bases identical to TRBD1. V lost 6 bases to trimming and J lost 7 bases; unmatched junction nucleotides: 8. The CDR3 covers 15 residues. CDR3 amino acids: CASSHGQGAGQPQHF. DNA for the CDR3: TGTGCCAGCAGCCACGGACAGGGGGCAGGGCAGCCCCAGCATTTT.

This clonotype showed up just a few times. The rearrangement uses TRBV19 and TRBJ2-1, with D possibly being TRBD2 (6 bases). CDR3 length: 15 amino acids. The ends were cut back, 3 bases at V and 7 bases at J, with 16 bases in the middle. In germline, CDR1 is LNHDA, CDR2 SQIVND (reference sequence). CDR3: CASSMSAGTRNEQFF. CDR3 DNA: TGTGCCAGTAGTATGTCGGCGGGGACGAGGAATGAGCAGTTCTTC.

The chain joins TRBV3-1 to TRBJ1-2; weak D call: TRBD1 (5 bases). Germline V gives CDR1 LGHDT, CDR2 YNNKEL (reference sequence). CDR3 length: 13 amino acids. With 0 bases removed from V and 7 bases from J, the gap between germline ends came to 9 bases. This chain's CDR3 is CASSQDRVGGYTF. In nucleotides, the CDR3 is TGTGCCAGCAGCCAAGACAGGGTCGGTGGCTACACCTTC.

This chain connects TRBV30 to TRBJ1-2, with 9 bases aligning to TRBD1. The germline gives CDR1 GTSNPN, CDR2 SVGIG (reference sequence). This CDR3 is built from 15 residues. The ends lost 4 bases at V and 7 bases at J; junction bases unmatched: 13. As DNA, the CDR3 is TGTGCCTGGAAGTACAAAGGACAGGGGAAGGCTGGCTACACCTTC. Encoded protein: CAWKYKGQGKAGYTF. Variable domain in full (rest from reference TRBV30 and TRBJ1-2): SQTIHQWPATLVQPVGSPLSLECTVEGTSNPNLYWYRQAAGRGLQLLFYSVGIGQISSEVPQNLSASRPQDRQFILSSKKLLLSDSGFYLCAWKYKGQGKAGYTFGSGTRLTVV.

This clonotype appeared a few times. This rearrangement joins TRBV7-2 to TRBJ2-4; TRBD1 is a possible D gene (6 bases). Trimming removed 8 bases from V and 4 bases from J, with 9 bases in between. Looked up from germline, CDR1 is SGHTA and CDR2 is FQGNSA. This CDR3 contains 12 residues. CDR3 in DNA: TGTGCCAGCCGGACAGAGAAAAACATTCAGTACTTC. It specifies CASRTEKNIQYF.

The sample holds a few counts of this clonotype. V gene TRBV20-1 combines with J gene TRBJ1-5; weak D call: TRBD1 (5 bases). Per the germline V gene, CDR1 is DFQATT and CDR2 is SNEGSKA (reference sequence). The V gene lost 3 bases and the J gene lost 6 bases, with 12 bases spanning the gap. This CDR3 has 13 amino acids. CDR3 coding DNA: TGCAGTGCTAGGGGGGGGAAGGTTCAGCCCCAGCATTTT. The encoded protein is CSARGGKVQPQHF.

This clonotype was detected ten times or more. One end of the junction does not line up with germline, which may come from a read error. This chain uses TRBV7-7 with TRBJ2-3; 8 nucleotides agree with TRBD1. Germline values: CDR1 SSHAT, CDR2 FNYEAQ (reference sequence). The CDR3 is made up of 14 amino acids. The CDR3 sequence: CASSLDRGADTQYF. The DNA for the CDR3 is TGTGCTAGCAGCCTAGACAGGGGCGCAGATACGCAGTATTTT.

The rearrangement uses TRBV19 and TRBJ2-2; tentatively, D is TRBD1 or TRBD2 (5 bases each). The CDR3 runs 14 residues. The germline V gene encodes CDR1 LNHDA and CDR2 SQIVND (reference sequence). Between the trimmed V and J ends, which lost 3 bases and 2 bases, there was a span of 7 bases. The CDR3 sequence is CASSIGANTGELFF. The CDR3 nucleotides read TGTGCCAGTAGTATCGGGGCCAACACCGGGGAGCTGTTTTTT.

The chain has TRBV12-3 or TRBV12-4 and TRBJ2-2; 11 bases match TRBD2. CDR3 length: 18 amino acids. Losses at the gene ends were 2 bases for V and 4 bases for J; bases not matched to a gene: 9. In nucleotides, the CDR3 is TGTGCCAGCAGTTTAACTAGCGGGGGCCCCCTTGTCACCGGGGAGCTGTTTTTT. Translating it yields CASSLTSGGPLVTGELFF.

This chain connects TRBV5-6 to TRBJ1-2, with a possible D match to TRBD1 (6 bases). CDR1 and CDR2 (germline): SGHDT, YYEEEE. This CDR3 contains 16 residues. V was shortened by 5 bases and J by 3 bases, with 20 bases between the two germline ends. CDR3 residues: CASREEGGRVYYGYTF. In nucleotides, the CDR3 is TGTGCCAGCAGGGAGGAGGGGGGGCGAGTGTACTATGGCTACACCTTC.

The chain links TRBV28 to TRBJ2-1, with TRBD2 matching over 7 bases. CDR1 is MDHEN, CDR2 SYDVKM, per germline. This CDR3 is built from 15 residues. Unmatched junction bases numbered 8, after V lost 6 bases and J lost 3 bases. CDR3 in amino acids: CASRHRGGDYNEQFF. CDR3 nucleotides: TGTGCCAGCAGGCACCGCGGGGGTGACTACAATGAGCAGTTCTTC. The whole variable domain, filled in from reference TRBV28 and TRBJ2-1, reads DVKVTQSSRYLVKRTGEKVFLECVQDMDHENMFWYRQDPGLGLRLIYFSYDVKMKEKGDIPEGYSVSREKKERFSLILESASTNQTSMYLCASRHRGGDYNEQFFGPGTRLTVL.

The genes are TRBV2 and TRBJ1-5, with 7 bases fitting TRBD1. V lost 6 bases to trimming and J lost 2 bases; unmatched junction nucleotides: 7. The germline gives CDR1 SNHLY, CDR2 FYNNEI. The CDR3 loop spans 15 amino acids. CDR3 protein: CASREGAQRNQPQHF. CDR3 coding DNA: TGTGCCAGCAGAGAGGGGGCTCAACGCAATCAGCCCCAGCATTTT.

The J gene is TRBJ2-3, the V gene TRBV19; maybe TRBD1 (6 bases). The CDR3 length is 15 residues. Germline-derived CDR1 and CDR2 are LNHDA and SQIVND (reference sequence). Trimming removed 7 bases from V and 4 bases from J, with 18 bases in between. The CDR3 sequence: CASIEDSLGPDTQYF. The CDR3 coding sequence is TGTGCCAGTATTGAGGACAGTTTGGGGCCAGATACGCAGTATTTT. Filled out from reference TRBV19 and TRBJ2-3, the complete variable domain reads DGGITQSPKYLFRKEGQNVTLSCEQNLNHDAMYWYRQDPGQGLRLIYYSQIVNDFQKGDIAEGYSVSREKKESFPLTVTSAQKNPTAFYLCASIEDSLGPDTQYFGPGTRLTVL.

This clonotype appeared a few times. The CDR3 DNA reads TGTGCCAGCAGCCAACTGTCTAGCGGGGGGATCAACACCGGGGAGCTGTTTTTT. Protein product: CASSQLSSGGINTGELFF. V usage is TRBV7-3 and J usage is TRBJ2-2; 11 bases fit TRBD2. Germline V lookup: CDR1 SGHTA, CDR2 FQGTGA. The CDR3 length is 18 residues. Trimming at V came to 5 bases and at J to 2 bases, leaving 10 bases not matched to a gene. Full variable domain (missing parts from reference TRBV7-3 and TRBJ2-2): GAGVSQTPSNKVTEKGKYVELRCDPISGHTALYWYRQSLGQGPEFLIYFQGTGAADDSGLPNDRFFAVRPEGSVSTLKIQRTERGDSAVYLCASSQLSSGGINTGELFFGEGSRLTVL.

As to this clonotype: Germline and junction disagree at one end, which may indicate a read error. V gene TRBV12-3 or TRBV12-4 combines with J gene TRBJ1-5, with D maybe TRBD1 (6 bases). The CDR3 spans 15 residues. CDR3 in amino acids: CTSSSTMGANQPQHF. The CDR3 region has the DNA TGTACCAGCAGTTCAACCATGGGGGCTAATCAGCCCCAGCATTTT.

The rearrangement joins TRBV7-2 to TRBJ2-3; D may be TRBD2 (6 bases). Per the germline V gene, CDR1 is SGHTA and CDR2 is FQGNSA. V was trimmed by 2 bases and J by 5 bases, leaving 17 bases between them. The CDR3 runs 16 residues. The CDR3 here is CASSLLEGGWGDTQYF. In DNA, the CDR3 is TGTGCCAGCAGCTTATTGGAGGGAGGTTGGGGAGATACGCAGTATTTT.

This clonotype showed up just a few times. The chain combines TRBV6-5 with TRBJ1-1, with D maybe TRBD1 (6 bases). This CDR3 has 15 amino acids. Germline V gene sequence: CDR1 MNHEY, CDR2 SVGAGI. Trimming stripped 5 bases from V and 4 bases from J, with 17 bases between. The CDR3 spells CASSQMTGLITEAFF. CDR3 in DNA: TGTGCCAGCAGTCAAATGACAGGTCTAATCACTGAAGCTTTCTTT.

The rearrangement links TRBV7-9 to TRBJ2-7; 8 bases fit TRBD2. This CDR3 has 14 residues. Germline CDR1 is SEHNR and CDR2 is FQNEAQ (reference sequence). With V trimmed by 3 bases and J by 6 bases, 7 bases remained unmatched. DNA of the CDR3: TGTGCCAGCAGCTTGGGTAATAGCGGGACCGAGCAGTACTTC. Protein: CASSLGNSGTEQYF.

V usage is TRBV6-4 and J usage is TRBJ2-2, with a tentative D call TRBD2 (6 bases). The CDR3 contains 17 residues. The V gene lost 5 bases and the J gene lost 1 base, with 17 bases spanning the gap. CDR1 MRHNA and CDR2 SNTAGT come from the germline V gene. The CDR3 sequence: CASSPGLSTLNTGELFF. CDR3 DNA sequence: TGTGCCAGCAGTCCGGGACTTTCTACATTGAACACCGGGGAGCTGTTTTTT.

The rearrangement uses TRBV29-1 and TRBJ1-2, with 7 bases aligning to TRBD1. The CDR3 is 14 residues long. V lost 0 bases, J lost 8 bases, and 9 bases stayed unmatched. Germline V gives CDR1 SQVTM, CDR2 ANQGSEA. Here the CDR3 reads CSVEDQGGRRGYTF. The CDR3 nucleotides are TGCAGCGTTGAAGATCAGGGGGGCCGAAGAGGCTACACCTTC.

This clonotype was seen a few times. The V and J genes are TRBV28 and TRBJ1-5; 7 nucleotides agree with TRBD1. The V segment lost 4 bases and the J segment 4 bases; nucleotides outside the gene matches: 13. Looked up from germline, CDR1 is MDHEN and CDR2 is SYDVKM. This CDR3 has 17 amino acids. The CDR3 reads CASSSTPTGDYNQPQHF. The CDR3 DNA reads TGTGCCAGCAGTTCCACCCCCACAGGGGATTATAATCAGCCCCAGCATTTT.

This clonotype has just a few counts. The chain carries TRBV7-9 and TRBJ2-3, with 9 bases aligning to TRBD1. The CDR3 length is 15 residues. Germline lookup yields CDR1 SEHNR and CDR2 FQNEAQ (reference sequence). J lost 0 bases, V lost 8 bases, and 6 bases had no gene match. CDR3 amino acids: CASHGQGRSTDTQYF. The DNA for the CDR3 is TGTGCCAGCCATGGACAGGGGCGAAGCACAGATACGCAGTATTTT.

This clonotype has at least ten counts. This sequence joins TRBV7-2 and TRBJ2-7; 7 nucleotides align to TRBD2. J lost 5 bases, V lost 0 bases, and 4 bases had no gene match. This CDR3 has 14 residues. In germline, CDR1 is SGHTA, CDR2 FQGNSA. CDR3 coding DNA: TGTGCCAGCAGCTTAGCGGGAGGGCCCCACGAGCAGTACTTC. Its protein product is CASSLAGGPHEQYF. Together with reference TRBV7-2 and TRBJ2-7, the CDR3 gives the full variable domain: GAGVSQSPSNKVTEKGKDVELRCDPISGHTALYWYRQSLGQGLEFLIYFQGNSAPDKSGLPSDRFSAERTGGSVSTLTIQRTQQEDSAVYLCASSLAGGPHEQYFGPGTRLTVT.

There are a few counts of this clonotype. J is TRBJ1-3 and V is TRBV5-1; D unclear. V lost 0 bases to trimming and J lost 0 bases, with 7 bases between them. In germline, CDR1 is SGHRS, CDR2 YFSETQ. The CDR3 consists of 15 residues. For the CDR3, the DNA is TGCGCCAGCAGCTTGGGGCAGGCCTCTGGAAACACCATATATTTT. This codes for CASSLGQASGNTIYF. The whole variable domain, remainder taken from reference TRBV5-1 and TRBJ1-3, is KAGVTQTPRYLIKTRGQQVTLSCSPISGHRSVSWYQQTPGQGLQFLFEYFSETQRNKGNFPGRFSGRQFSNSRSEMNVSTLELGDSALYLCASSLGQASGNTIYFGEGSWLTVV.

The chain carries TRBV19 and TRBJ1-3; D is unclear. This CDR3 has 16 residues. Per germline, CDR1 LNHDA and CDR2 SQIVND (reference sequence). V was trimmed by 1 base and J by 0 bases, leaving 10 bases between them. The CDR3 nucleotides read TGTGCCAGTAGTATAGTACACCGGATCTCTGGAAACACCATATATTTT. Translated, it gives CASSIVHRISGNTIYF.

CDR3 sequence (DNA): TGTGCCAGCAGTCCCCCCGCACGGAATTCACCCCTCCACTTT. This translates into CASSPPARNSPLHF. This chain links TRBV27 with TRBJ1-6; D not certain. V was clipped by 5 bases and J by 7 bases, with 12 bases between them. The CDR3 is 14 residues long. Germline V gene lookup returns CDR1 MNHEY and CDR2 SMNVEV (reference sequence).

Only a few counts were recorded for this clonotype. This sequence joins TRBV10-2 and TRBJ1-4; D ambiguous. Germline V gives CDR1 WSHSY, CDR2 SAAADI. V lost 3 bases, J lost 0 bases, and 14 bases lay in between. This CDR3 contains 17 residues. The CDR3 nucleotides read TGCGCCAGCAGTGAAATTTCAGGAGCCGCAACTAATGAAAAACTGTTTTTT. It translates to CASSEISGAATNEKLFF.